This T cell receptor (beta chain) originates from a study of vaccination and CD4 T cells after COVID-19. For the study at large: Control cultures received a CEFX pool, an HIV-1 Nef pool, or no peptide. Notes on the study in general: The study found median SARS-CoV-2-reactive clonotypes rising from around 20 to 38, not significantly.

Noted treatment: roughly 10-day PBMC culture with coronavirus spike peptide pools or control peptides (ViraFEST assay). All positive PCR tests were dated between March and December 2020, predating US Alpha, Beta and Delta variants. The assay that was used to sequence DNA from cultured CD4+ T cells was the Oncomine TCR Beta short-read assay. It was cultured CD4+ T cells from which genomic DNA was extracted. TCRdb independently ran MiXCR on the PCR reads; one entry per CDR3 protein. The sample consists of around 14,000 distinct CDR3 sequences, around 67% of them appearing once. V shed 4 bases, J shed 9 bases, and the junction held 12 bases outside the gene matches. This CDR3 is 16 amino acids long. Germline lookup yields CDR1 KGHDR and CDR2 SFDVKD. On this clonotype itself: The antigen is not known.

The receptor was derived from a human donor who had recovered from COVID-19. The rearrangement uses TRBV24-1 and TRBJ2-1, with 9 bases aligning to TRBD2. The material sequenced was CD4+ T cells from blood, cultured in vitro. CDR3 amino acids: CATSDQGGGRVGEQFF. The CDR3 DNA reads TGTGCCACCAGTGACCAGGGTGGCGGGAGGGTAGGTGAGCAGTTCTTC.